This T cell receptor beta chain was found in a study of T cells in localized non-small cell lung cancer. Regarding this clone: Its antigen remains unknown.

Repertoires were generated with immunoSEQ multiplex PCR, while TCRdb's copy carries only in-frame clones and drops some. The sample lists 48,000 or so clones, 86% occurring once. Per the germline V gene, CDR1 is MNHEY and CDR2 is SVGAGI. Between the trimmed V and J ends, which lost 6 bases and 1 base, there was a span of 6 bases. The CDR3 runs to 12 residues. Study outcomes and limitations: Higher blood T cell density tracked longer overall survival. The study detected a median around 61 of the top 100 tumor clones in adjacent lung. Sequencing was restricted to one tumor region; therefore, heterogeneity remains possible. Uninvolved adjacent lung showed the highest T cell clonality, exceeding tumor.

Sequenced here: peripheral blood, sampled before any cancer treatment. The chain couples TRBV6-5 to TRBJ1-1; D remains unclear. This clonotype originated in a male donor older than 55 with stage III squamous cell lung carcinoma. DNA of the CDR3: TGTGCCAGCAGGTTGGGGAACACTGAAGCTTTCTTT. Protein product: CASRLGNTEAFF.